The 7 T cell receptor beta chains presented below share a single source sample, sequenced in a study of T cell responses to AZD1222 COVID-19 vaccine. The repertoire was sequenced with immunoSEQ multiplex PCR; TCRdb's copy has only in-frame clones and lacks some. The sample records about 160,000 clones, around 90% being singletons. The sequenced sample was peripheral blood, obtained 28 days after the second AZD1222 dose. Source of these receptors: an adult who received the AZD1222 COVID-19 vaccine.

CDR3 loop: CASSQVMGRDYHEQYF. Written as DNA, the CDR3 is TGTGCCAGCAGCCAAGTCATGGGGAGAGACTATCACGAGCAGTACTTC. This chain joins TRBV5-4 and TRBJ2-7; D may be TRBD2 (5 bases). This CDR3 is built from 16 residues. Germline lookup yields CDR1 SGHNT and CDR2 YYREEE (reference sequence). The V and J ends lost 4 bases and 5 bases respectively, with 22 bases between them.

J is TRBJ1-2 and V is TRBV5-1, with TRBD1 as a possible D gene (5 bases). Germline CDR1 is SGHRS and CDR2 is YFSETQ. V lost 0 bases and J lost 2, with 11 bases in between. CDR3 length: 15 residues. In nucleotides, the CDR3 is TGCGCCAGCAGCTTGGATGGGGACGGAAACTATGGCTACACCTTC. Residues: CASSLDGDGNYGYTF.

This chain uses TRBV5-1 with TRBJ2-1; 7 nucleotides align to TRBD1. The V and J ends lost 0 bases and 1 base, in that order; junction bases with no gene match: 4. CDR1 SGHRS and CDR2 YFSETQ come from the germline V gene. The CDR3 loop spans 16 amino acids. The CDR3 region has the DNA TGCGCCAGCAGCTTGGGACAGGGTCGATCCTACAATGAGCAGTTCTTC. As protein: CASSLGQGRSYNEQFF.

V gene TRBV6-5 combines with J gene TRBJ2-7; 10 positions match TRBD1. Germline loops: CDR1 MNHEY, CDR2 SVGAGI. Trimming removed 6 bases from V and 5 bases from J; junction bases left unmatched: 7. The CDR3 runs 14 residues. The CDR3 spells CASSPGGTGDEQYF. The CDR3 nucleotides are TGTGCCAGCAGCCCAGGTGGGACAGGGGACGAGCAGTACTTC.

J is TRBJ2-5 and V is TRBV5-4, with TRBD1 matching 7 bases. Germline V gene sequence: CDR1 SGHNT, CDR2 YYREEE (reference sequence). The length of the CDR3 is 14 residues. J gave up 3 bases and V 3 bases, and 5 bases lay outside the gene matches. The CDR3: CASSSRDRKETQYF. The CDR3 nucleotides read TGTGCCAGCAGCTCGAGGGACAGAAAAGAGACCCAGTACTTC. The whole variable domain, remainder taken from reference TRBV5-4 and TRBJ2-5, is ETGVTQSPTHLIKTRGQQVTLRCSSQSGHNTVSWYQQALGQGPQFIFQYYREEENGRGNFPPRFSGLQFPNYSSELNVNALELDDSALYLCASSSRDRKETQYFGPGTRLLVL.

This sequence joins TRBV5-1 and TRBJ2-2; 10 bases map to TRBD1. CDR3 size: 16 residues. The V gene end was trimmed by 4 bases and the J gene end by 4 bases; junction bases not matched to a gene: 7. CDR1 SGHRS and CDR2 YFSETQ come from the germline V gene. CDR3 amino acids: CASSRGDRGPTGELFF. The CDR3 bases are TGCGCCAGCAGCCGGGGAGACAGGGGGCCCACCGGGGAGCTGTTTTTT.

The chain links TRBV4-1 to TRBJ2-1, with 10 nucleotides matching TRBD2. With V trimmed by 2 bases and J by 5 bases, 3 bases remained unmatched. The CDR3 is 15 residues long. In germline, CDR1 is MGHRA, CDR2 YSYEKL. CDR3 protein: CASSQLTSGNNEQFF. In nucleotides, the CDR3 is TGCGCCAGCAGCCAACTAACTAGCGGGAACAATGAGCAGTTCTTC.